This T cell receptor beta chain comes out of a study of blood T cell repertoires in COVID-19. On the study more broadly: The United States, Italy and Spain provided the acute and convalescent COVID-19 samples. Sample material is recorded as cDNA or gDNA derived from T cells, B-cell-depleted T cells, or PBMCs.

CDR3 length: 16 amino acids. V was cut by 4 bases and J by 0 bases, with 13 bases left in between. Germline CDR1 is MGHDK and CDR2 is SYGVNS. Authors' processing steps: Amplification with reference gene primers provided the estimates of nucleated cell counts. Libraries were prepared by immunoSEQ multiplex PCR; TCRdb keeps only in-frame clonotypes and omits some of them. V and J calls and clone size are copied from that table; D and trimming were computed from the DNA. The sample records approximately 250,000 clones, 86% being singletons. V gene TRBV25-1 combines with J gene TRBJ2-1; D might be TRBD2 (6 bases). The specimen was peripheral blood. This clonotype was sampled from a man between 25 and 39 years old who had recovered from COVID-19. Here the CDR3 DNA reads TGTGCCAGCAGTGCCCTCCTCGGGAGCTCCTACAATGAGCAGTTCTTC. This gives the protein CASSALLGSSYNEQFF.